The T cell receptor (beta chain) described here comes from a study of blood T cell repertoires in COVID-19. Across the whole study: Samples of COVID-19 (acute and convalescent) were obtained from the United States, Italy and Spain. Sources were T cells, B-cell-depleted T cells, or PBMCs; the material itself was cDNA or gDNA.

Original processing methods: Reference gene primer amplification gave nucleated cell count estimates. Assay used: immunoSEQ multiplex PCR; TCRdb lists only in-frame clones, some missing. V and J calls and clone size are as listed in that table; D and trimming were resolved from the DNA. The sample shows 200,000 to 250,000 clones, about 91% of them seen only once. Germline CDR1 is SGHRS and CDR2 is YFSETQ. V was shortened by 0 bases and J by 7 bases, with 11 bases between the two germline ends. This CDR3 is 14 amino acids long. This receptor was identified in a man aged 30-40 years with acute or convalescent COVID-19. V usage is TRBV5-1 and J usage is TRBJ1-5; D gene ambiguous. The specimen sequenced was peripheral blood. The CDR3 protein is CASSLGGFRQPQHF. The CDR3, as DNA: TGCGCCAGCAGCTTGGGAGGTTTCCGCCAGCCCCAGCATTTT.